The source of this T cell receptor beta chain is a study of blood T cell repertoires in COVID-19. For the study at large: Spain, Italy and the United States supplied samples that represented acute and convalescent COVID-19. Sources were T cells, B-cell-depleted T cells, or PBMCs; the material itself was cDNA or gDNA.

In the original workflow: Nucleated cell counts were estimated from reference gene primer amplification. Generated by immunoSEQ multiplex PCR, the TCRdb table keeps only in-frame clones and is missing some. The V and J calls and the clone size are those of that table, but D and trimming were determined from the DNA. Seen here are around 150,000 clones, 86% observed once, and the top ten hold 0.99%. This CDR3 has 14 amino acids. V gave up 2 bases and J gave up 0 bases, with 6 bases separating them. Germline loops: CDR1 SGHRS, CDR2 YFSETQ. This clone appeared a single time. The chain employs TRBV5-1 and TRBJ2-4; D is possibly TRBD2 (5 bases). The clonotype comes from a man between 18 and 35 years old with acute or convalescent COVID-19. The sequenced material came from peripheral blood. This chain's CDR3 is CASSLGLAKNIQYF. The CDR3 DNA reads TGCGCCAGCAGCTTAGGACTAGCCAAAAACATTCAGTACTTC. Full variable domain (outside the CDR3, taken from reference TRBV5-1 and TRBJ2-4): KAGVTQTPRYLIKTRGQQVTLSCSPISGHRSVSWYQQTPGQGLQFLFEYFSETQRNKGNFPGRFSGRQFSNSRSEMNVSTLELGDSALYLCASSLGLAKNIQYFGAGTRLSVL.